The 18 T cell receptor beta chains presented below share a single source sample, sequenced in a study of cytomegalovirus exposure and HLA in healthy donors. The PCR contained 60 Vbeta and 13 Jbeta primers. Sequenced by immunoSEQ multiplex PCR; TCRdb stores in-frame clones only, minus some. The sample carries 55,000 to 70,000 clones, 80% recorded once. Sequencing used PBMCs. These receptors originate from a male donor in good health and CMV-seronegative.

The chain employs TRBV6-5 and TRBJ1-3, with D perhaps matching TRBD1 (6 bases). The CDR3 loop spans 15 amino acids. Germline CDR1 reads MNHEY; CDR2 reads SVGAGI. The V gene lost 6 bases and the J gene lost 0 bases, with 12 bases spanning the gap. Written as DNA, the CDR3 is TGTGCCAGCAGAAAGGGAGGGGGCTCTGGAAACACCATATATTTT. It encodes CASRKGGGSGNTIYF.

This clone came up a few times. In DNA form, the CDR3 reads TGCAGCGTTGATAAGACAGGGGAAAGAGGCACTGAAGCTTTCTTT. Translating gives CSVDKTGERGTEAFF. The V and J genes are TRBV29-1 and TRBJ1-1; 8 bases map to TRBD1. V gave up 3 bases and J gave up 4 bases; unmatched junction bases: 10. Germline V gene data show CDR1 as SQVTM and CDR2 as ANQGSEA. The CDR3 covers 15 residues.

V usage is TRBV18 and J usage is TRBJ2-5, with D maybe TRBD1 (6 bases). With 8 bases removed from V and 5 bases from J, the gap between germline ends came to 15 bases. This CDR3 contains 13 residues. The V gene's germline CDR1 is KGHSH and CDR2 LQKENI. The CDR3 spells CASAQGERETQYF. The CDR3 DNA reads TGTGCCAGCGCACAGGGAGAGAGGGAGACCCAGTACTTC.

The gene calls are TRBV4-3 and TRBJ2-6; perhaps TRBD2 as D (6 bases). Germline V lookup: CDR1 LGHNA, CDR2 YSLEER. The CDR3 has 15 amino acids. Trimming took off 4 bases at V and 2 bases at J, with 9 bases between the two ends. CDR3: CASSLWGAGANVLTF. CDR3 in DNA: TGCGCCAGCAGCCTTTGGGGGGCTGGGGCCAACGTCCTGACTTTC.

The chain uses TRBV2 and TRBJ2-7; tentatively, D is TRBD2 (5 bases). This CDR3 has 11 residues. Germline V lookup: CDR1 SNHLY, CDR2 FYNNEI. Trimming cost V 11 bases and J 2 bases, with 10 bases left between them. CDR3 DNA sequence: TGTGCCGTCCGGGAAGCCTACGAGCAGTACTTC. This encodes CAVREAYEQYF. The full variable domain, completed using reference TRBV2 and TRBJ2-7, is EPEVTQTPSHQVTQMGQEVILRCVPISNHLYFYWYRQILGQKVEFLVSFYNNEISEKSEIFDDQFSVERPDGSNFTLKIRSTKLEDSAMYFCAVREAYEQYFGPGTRLTVT.

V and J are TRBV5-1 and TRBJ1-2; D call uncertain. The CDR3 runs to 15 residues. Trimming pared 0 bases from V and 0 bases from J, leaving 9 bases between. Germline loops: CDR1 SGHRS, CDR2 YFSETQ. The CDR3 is CASSLVTGSNYGYTF. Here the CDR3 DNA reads TGCGCCAGCAGCTTGGTAACGGGTTCTAACTATGGCTACACCTTC.

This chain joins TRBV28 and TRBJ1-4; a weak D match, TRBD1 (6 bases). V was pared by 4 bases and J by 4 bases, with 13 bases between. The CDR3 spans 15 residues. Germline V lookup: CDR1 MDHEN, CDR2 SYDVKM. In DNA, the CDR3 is TGTGCCAGCAGTTCCGCAGGGGATCTTAATGAAAAACTGTTTTTT. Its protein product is CASSSAGDLNEKLFF.

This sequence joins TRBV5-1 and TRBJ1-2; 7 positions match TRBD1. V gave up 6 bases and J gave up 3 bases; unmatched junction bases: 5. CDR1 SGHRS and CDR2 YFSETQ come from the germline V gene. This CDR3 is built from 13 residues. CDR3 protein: CASTTDRHYGYTF. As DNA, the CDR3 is TGCGCCAGCACTACGGACAGGCACTATGGCTACACCTTC.

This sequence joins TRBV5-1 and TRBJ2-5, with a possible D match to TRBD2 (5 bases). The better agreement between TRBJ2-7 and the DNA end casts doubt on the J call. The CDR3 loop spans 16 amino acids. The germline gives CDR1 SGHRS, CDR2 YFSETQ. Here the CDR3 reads CASSWTSPAGFNEQYF. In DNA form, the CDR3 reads TGCGCCAGCAGCTGGACGAGCCCCGCGGGTTTCAACGAGCAGTACTTC.

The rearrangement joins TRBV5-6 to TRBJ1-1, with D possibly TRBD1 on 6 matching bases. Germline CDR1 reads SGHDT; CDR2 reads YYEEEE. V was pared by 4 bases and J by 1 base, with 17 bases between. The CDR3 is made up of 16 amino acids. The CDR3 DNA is TGTGCCAGCAGCGCCGGACTCAACAGGGCGAACACTGAAGCTTTCTTT. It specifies CASSAGLNRANTEAFF.

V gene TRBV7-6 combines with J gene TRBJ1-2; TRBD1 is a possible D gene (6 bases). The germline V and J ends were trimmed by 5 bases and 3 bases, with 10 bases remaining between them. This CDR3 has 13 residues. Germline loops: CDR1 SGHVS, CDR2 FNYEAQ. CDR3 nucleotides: TGTGCCAGCAGCCCGGACAGCTACTATGGCTACACCTTC. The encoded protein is CASSPDSYYGYTF.

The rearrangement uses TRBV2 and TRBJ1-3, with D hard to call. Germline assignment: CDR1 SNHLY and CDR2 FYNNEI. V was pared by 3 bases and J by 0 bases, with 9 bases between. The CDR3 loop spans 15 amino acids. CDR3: CASSDDLSSGNTIYF. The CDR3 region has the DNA TGTGCCAGCAGTGATGACTTGAGCTCTGGAAACACCATATATTTT.

CDR3 region: CASRAGTGATEAFF. DNA of the CDR3: TGTGCCAGCAGAGCCGGTACAGGGGCCACTGAAGCTTTCTTT. The genes are TRBV6-1 and TRBJ1-1; 7 bases line up with TRBD1. This CDR3 spans 14 amino acids. V gave up 6 bases and J gave up 4 bases; unmatched junction bases: 8. CDR1 and CDR2 from the germline V gene are MNHNS and SASEGT.

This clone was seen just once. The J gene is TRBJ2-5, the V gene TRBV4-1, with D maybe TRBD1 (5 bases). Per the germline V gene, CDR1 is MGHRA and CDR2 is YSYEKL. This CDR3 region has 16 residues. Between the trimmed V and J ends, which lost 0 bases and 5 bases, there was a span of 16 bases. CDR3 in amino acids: CASSQDPTESRETQYF. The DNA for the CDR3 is TGCGCCAGCAGCCAAGATCCGACAGAGTCCCGGGAGACCCAGTACTTC.

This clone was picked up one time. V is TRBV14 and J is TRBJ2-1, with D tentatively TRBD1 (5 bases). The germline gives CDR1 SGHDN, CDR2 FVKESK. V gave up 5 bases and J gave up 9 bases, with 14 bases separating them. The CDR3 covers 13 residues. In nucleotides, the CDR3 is TGTGCCAGCAGCTATCGACAGTGGGCTGAGCAGTTCTTC. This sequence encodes CASSYRQWAEQFF.

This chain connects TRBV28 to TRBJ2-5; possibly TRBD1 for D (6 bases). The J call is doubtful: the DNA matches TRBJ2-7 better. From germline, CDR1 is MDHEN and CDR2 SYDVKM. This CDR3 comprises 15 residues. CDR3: CASSSPGTTTYEQYF. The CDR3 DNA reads TGTGCCAGCAGTTCACCCGGGACAACAACCTACGAGCAGTACTTC.

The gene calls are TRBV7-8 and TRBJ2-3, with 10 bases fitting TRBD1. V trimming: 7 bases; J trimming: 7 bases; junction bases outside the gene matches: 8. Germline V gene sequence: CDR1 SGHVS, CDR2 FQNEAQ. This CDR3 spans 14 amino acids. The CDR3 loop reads CASTGDRGLNTQYF. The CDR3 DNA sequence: TGTGCCAGCACCGGGGACAGGGGTCTTAATACGCAGTATTTT.

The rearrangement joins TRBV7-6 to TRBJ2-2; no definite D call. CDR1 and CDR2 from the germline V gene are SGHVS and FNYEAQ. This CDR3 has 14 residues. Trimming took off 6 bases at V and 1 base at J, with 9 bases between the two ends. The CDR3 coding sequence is TGTGCCAGCAGTCCCTACAGGAACACCGGGGAGCTGTTTTTT. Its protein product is CASSPYRNTGELFF.